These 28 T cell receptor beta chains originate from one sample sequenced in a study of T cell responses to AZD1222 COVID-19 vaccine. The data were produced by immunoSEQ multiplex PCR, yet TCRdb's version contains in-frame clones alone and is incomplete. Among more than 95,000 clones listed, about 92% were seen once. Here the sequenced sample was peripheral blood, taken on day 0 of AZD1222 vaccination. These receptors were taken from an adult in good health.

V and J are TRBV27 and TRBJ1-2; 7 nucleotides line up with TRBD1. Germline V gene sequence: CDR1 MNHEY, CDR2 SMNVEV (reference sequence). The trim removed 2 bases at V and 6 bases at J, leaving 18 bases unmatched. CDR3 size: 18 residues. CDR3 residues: CASSLEFRGAGTENGYTF. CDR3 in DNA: TGTGCCAGCAGTTTAGAATTCCGTGGCGCCGGGACAGAGAATGGCTACACCTTC.

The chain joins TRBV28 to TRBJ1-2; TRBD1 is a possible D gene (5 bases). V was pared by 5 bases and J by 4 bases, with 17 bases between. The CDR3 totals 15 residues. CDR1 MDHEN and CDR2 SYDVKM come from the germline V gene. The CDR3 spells CASSPRDLVSYGYTF. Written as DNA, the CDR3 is TGTGCCAGCAGTCCCCGGGACCTGGTGAGCTATGGCTACACCTTC.

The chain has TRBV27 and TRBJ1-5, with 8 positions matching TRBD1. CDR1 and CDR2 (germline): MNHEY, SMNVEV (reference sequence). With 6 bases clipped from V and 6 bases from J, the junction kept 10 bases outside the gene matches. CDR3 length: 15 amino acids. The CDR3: CASSRAGGSSQPQHF. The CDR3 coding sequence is TGTGCCAGCAGCCGGGCAGGGGGCTCGAGTCAGCCCCAGCATTTT.

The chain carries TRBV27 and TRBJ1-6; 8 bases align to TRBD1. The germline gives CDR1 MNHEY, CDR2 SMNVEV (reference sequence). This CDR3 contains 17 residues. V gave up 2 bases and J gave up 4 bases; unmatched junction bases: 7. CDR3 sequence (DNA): TGTGCCAGCAGTTTAGGGACAGGCGTGTTTTATAATTCACCCCTCCACTTT. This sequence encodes CASSLGTGVFYNSPLHF.

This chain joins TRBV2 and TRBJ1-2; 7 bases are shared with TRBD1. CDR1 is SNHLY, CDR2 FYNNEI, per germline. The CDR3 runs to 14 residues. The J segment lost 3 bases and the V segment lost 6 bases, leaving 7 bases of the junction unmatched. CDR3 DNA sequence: TGTGCCAGCAGAAGGACAGGTATGGACTATGGCTACACCTTC. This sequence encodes CASRRTGMDYGYTF.

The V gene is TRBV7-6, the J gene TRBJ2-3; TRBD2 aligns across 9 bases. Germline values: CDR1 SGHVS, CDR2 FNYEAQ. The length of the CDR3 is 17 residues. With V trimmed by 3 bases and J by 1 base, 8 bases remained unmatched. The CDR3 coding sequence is TGTGCCAGCAGCTTTCAAGCGGGAGGATACGGCACAGATACGCAGTATTTT. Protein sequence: CASSFQAGGYGTDTQYF.

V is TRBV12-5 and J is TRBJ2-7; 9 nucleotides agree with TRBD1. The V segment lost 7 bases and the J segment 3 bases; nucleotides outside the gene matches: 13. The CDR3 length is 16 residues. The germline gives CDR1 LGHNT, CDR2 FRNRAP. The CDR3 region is CASAPGLTGGDYEQYF. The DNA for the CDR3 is TGTGCTAGTGCCCCAGGTTTAACAGGGGGCGACTACGAGCAGTACTTC.

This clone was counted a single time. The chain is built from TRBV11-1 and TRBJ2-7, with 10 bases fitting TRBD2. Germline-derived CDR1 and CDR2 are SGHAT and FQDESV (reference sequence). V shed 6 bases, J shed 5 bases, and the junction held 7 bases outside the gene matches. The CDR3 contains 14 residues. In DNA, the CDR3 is TGTGCCAGCAGACCGCCGGGACTAGCGAACGAGCAGTACTTC. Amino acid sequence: CASRPPGLANEQYF. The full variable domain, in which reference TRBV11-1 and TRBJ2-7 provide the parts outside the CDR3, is EAEVAQSPRYKITEKSQAVAFWCDPISGHATLYWYRQILGQGPELLVQFQDESVVDDSQLPKDRFSAERLKGVDSTLKIQPAELGDSAMYLCASRPPGLANEQYFGPGTRLTVT.

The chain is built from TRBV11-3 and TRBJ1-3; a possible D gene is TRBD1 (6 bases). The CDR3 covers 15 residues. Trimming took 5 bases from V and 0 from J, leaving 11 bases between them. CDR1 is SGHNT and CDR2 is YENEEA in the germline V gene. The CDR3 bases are TGTGCCAGCAGCGTACAGGGAACCTCTGGAAACACCATATATTTT. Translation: CASSVQGTSGNTIYF.

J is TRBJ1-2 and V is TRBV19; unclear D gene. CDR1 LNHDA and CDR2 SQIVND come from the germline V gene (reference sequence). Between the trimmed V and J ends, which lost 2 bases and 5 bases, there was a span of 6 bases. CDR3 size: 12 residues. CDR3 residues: CASSIKPYGYTF. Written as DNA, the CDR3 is TGTGCCAGTAGTATAAAACCTTATGGCTACACCTTC.

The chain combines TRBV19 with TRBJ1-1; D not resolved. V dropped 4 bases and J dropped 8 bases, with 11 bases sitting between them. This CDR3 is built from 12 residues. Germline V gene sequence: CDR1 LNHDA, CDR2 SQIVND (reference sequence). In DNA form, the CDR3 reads TGTGCCAGTAGTACCCCCCCCGGCGAAGCTTTCTTT. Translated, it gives CASSTPPGEAFF.

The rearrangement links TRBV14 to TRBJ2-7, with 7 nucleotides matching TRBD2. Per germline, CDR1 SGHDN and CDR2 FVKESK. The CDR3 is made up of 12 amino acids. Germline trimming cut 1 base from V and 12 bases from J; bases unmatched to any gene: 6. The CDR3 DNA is TGTGCCAGCAGCCAAGCCGGGACTAATGCGTACTTC. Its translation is CASSQAGTNAYF.

The CDR3 DNA sequence: TGTGCCAGCAGTTTTAACTACAATGAGCAGTTCTTC. Translating it yields CASSFNYNEQFF. V usage is TRBV27 and J usage is TRBJ2-1, with D unresolved. Germline-derived CDR1 and CDR2 are MNHEY and SMNVEV (reference sequence). V lost 3 bases and J 3 bases, leaving 3 bases between the germline ends. The CDR3 runs 12 residues.

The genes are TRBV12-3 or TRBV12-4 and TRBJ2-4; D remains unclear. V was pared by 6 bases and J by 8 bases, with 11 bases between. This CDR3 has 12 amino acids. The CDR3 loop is CASRSNQDIQYF. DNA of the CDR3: TGTGCCAGCAGGTCGAACCAGGACATTCAGTACTTC.

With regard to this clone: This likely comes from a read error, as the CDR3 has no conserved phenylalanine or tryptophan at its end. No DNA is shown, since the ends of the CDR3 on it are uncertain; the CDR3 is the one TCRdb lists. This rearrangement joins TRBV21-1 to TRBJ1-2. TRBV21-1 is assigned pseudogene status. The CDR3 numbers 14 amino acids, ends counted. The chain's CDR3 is CASSEIEGEAPPEL.

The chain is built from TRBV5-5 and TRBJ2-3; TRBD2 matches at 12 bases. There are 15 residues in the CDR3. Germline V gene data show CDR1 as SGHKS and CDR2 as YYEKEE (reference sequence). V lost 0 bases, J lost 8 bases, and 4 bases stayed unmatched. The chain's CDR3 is CASSLVASGRGTQYF. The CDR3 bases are TGTGCCAGCAGCTTGGTAGCTAGCGGGAGGGGTACGCAGTATTTT.

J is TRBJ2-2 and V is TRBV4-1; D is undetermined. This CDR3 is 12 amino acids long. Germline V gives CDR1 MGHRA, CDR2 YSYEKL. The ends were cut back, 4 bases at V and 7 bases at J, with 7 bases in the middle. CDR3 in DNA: TGCGCCAGCAGCCGTCCTCTCGGGGAGCTGTTTTTT. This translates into CASSRPLGELFF.

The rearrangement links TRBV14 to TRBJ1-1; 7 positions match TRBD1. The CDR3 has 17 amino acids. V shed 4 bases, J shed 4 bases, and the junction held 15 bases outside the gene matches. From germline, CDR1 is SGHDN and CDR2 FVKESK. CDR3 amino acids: CASSRGQPIRLGTEAFF. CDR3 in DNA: TGTGCCAGCAGCCGGGGACAGCCCATCCGGTTGGGCACTGAAGCTTTCTTT.

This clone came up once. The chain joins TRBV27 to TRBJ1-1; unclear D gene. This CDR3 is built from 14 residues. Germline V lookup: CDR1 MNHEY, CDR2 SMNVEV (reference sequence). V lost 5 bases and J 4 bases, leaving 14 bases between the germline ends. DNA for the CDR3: TGTGCCAGCAGTCCCCAAATCTGGGGCACTGAAGCTTTCTTT. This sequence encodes CASSPQIWGTEAFF.

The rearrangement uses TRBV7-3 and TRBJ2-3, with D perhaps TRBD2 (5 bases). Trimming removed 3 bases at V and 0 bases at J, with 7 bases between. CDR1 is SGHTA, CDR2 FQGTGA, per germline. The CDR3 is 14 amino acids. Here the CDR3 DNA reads TGTGCCAGCAGCTTGACTACCAGCACAGATACGCAGTATTTT. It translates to CASSLTTSTDTQYF.

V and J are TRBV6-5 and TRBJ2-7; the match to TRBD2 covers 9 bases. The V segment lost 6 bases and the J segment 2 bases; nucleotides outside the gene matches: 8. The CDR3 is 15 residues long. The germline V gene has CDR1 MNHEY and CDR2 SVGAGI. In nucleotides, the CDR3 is TGTGCCAGCAGACATTCCGGCGGGAGGGCCTACGAGCAGTACTTC. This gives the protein CASRHSGGRAYEQYF.

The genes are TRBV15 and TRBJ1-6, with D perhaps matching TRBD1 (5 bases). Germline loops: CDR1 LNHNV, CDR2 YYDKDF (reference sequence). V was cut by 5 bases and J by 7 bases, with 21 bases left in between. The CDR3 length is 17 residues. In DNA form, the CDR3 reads TGTGCCACCAGCCCGCGGTTGGGGGTCGACCTGAATTCACCCCTCCACTTT. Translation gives CATSPRLGVDLNSPLHF.

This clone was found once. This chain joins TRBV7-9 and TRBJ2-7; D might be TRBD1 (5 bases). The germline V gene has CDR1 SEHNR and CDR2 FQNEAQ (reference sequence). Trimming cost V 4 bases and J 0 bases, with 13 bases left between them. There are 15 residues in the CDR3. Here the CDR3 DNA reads TGTGCCAGCAGCTCCGACAGACGGAGCTCCTACGAGCAGTACTTC. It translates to CASSSDRRSSYEQYF.

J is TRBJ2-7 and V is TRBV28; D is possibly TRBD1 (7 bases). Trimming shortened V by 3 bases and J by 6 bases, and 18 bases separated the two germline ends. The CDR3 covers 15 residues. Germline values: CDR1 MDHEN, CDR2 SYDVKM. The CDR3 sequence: CASSFYSGGSGEQYF. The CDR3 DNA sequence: TGTGCCAGCAGTTTCTACTCAGGGGGGTCCGGCGAGCAGTACTTC.

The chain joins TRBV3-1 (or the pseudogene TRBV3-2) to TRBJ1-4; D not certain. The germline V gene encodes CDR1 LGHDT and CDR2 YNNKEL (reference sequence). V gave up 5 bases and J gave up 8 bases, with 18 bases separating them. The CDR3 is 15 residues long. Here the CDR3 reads CASSEDLLPREKLFF. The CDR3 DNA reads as TGTGCCAGCAGCGAGGACCTCCTACCCAGGGAAAAACTGTTTTTT.

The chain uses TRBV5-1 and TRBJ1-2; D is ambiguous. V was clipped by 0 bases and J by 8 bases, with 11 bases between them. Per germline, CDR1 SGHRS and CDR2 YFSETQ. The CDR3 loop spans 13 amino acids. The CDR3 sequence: CASSLAFGEGYTF. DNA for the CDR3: TGCGCCAGCAGCTTGGCCTTCGGAGAGGGCTACACCTTC.

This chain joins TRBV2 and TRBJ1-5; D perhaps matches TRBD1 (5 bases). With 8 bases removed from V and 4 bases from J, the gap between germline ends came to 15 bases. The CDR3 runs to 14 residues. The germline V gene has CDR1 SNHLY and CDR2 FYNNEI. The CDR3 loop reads CASGRAGSNQPQHF. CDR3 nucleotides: TGTGCCAGCGGGCGGGCAGGGAGTAATCAGCCCCAGCATTTT.

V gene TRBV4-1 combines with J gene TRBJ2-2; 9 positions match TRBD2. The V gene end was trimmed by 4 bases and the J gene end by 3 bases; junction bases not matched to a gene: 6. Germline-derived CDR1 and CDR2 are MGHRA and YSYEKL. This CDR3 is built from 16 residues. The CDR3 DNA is TGCGCCAGCAGCCCGCCAGTAGCGGGAGACACCGGGGAGCTGTTTTTT. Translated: CASSPPVAGDTGELFF.